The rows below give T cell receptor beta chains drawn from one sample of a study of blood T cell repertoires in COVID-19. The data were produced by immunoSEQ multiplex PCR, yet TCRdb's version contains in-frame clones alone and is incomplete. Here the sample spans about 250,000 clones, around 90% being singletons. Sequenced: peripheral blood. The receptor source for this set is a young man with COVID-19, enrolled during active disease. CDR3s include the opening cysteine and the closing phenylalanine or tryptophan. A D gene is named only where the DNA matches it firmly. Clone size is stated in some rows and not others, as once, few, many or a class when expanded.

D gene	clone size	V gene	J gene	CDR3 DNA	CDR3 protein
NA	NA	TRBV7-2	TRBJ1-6	TGTGCCAGCAGCCCACGGGTGAATAATTCACCCCTCCACTTT	CASSPRVNNSPLHF
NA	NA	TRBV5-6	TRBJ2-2	TGTGCCAGCAGCCCGAGAGGGCCTGGGGGCGTAATCACCGGGGAGCTGTTTTTT	CASSPRGPGGVITGELFF
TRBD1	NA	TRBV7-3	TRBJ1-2	TGTGCCAGCAGCCCGCAAGGACAGGGGGGATATGGCTACACCTTC	CASSPQGQGGYGYTF
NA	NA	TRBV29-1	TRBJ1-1	TGCAGCGTTGAAGGGAGGGGAGGGCACACTGAAGCTTTCTTT	CSVEGRGGHTEAFF
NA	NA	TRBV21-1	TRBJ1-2	TGTGCCAGCACCAGTGAAGTTTTCTTGAACTATGGCTACACCTTC	CASTSEVFLNYGYTF
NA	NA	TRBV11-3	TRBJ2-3	TGTGCCAGCAGCTCCTCCGGGGCAGATACGCAGTATTTT	CASSSSGADTQYF
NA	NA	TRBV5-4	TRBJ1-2	TGTGCCAGCAGCTTGATTGGGGGCGGCTACACCTTC	CASSLIGGGYTF
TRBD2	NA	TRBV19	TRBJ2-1	TGTGCCAGTAGCGGGGGACTAGTTATGGTTCCTGGTCTTTCCAATGAGCAGTTCTTC	CASSGGLVMVPGLSNEQFF
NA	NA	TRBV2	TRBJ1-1	TGTGCCAGCAGTGAATTTATCCCTGAAGCTTTCTTT	CASSEFIPEAFF
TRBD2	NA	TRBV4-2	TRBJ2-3	TGTGCCAGCAGCCAAGATAGGACTAGCGGGGGGACAGATACGCAGTATTTT	CASSQDRTSGGTDTQYF
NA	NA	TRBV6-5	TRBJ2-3	TGTGCCAGCAGCGGTCACGGGGATACGCAGTATTTT	CASSGHGDTQYF
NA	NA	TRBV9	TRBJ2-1	TGTGCCAGCAGCGTAGGACTTCCCAATGAGCAGTTCTTC	CASSVGLPNEQFF
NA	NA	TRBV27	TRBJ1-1	TGTGCCAGCAGCCCCCGGGATATGAACACTGAAGCTTTCTTT	CASSPRDMNTEAFF
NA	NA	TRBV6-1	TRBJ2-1	TGTGCCAGCAGTGAATTAACAGTACACAATGAGCAGTTCTTC	CASSELTVHNEQFF
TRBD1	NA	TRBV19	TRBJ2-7	TGTGCCAGTAGTCCGGGACAGACGAGCTCCTACGAGCAGTACTTC	CASSPGQTSSYEQYF
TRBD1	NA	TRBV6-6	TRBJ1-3	TGTGCCAGCAGTAAACAGGGGGGATCCGGAAACACCATATATTTT	CASSKQGGSGNTIYF
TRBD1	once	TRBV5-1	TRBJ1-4	TGCGCCAGCAGTTTATTCAGGGGGCCGACAACTAATGAAAAACTGTTTTTT	CASSLFRGPTTNEKLFF
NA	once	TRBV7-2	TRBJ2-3	TGTGCCAGCAGCTCTGACTACCTTAGCACAGATACGCAGTATTTT	CASSSDYLSTDTQYF
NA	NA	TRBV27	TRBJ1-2	TGTGCCAGCCGTAAGACAGGCTCTGGCTACACCTTC	CASRKTGSGYTF
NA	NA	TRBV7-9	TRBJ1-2	TGTGCCAGCAGCTTACAGATCAACTATGGCTACACCTTC	CASSLQINYGYTF
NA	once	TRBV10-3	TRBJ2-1	TGTGCCATCAGTGAGGACCGCCTAGGGCAGTTCTTC	CAISEDRLGQFF
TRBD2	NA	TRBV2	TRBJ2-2	TGTGCCAGCAGTAGTTCCCTCGGGGGGGCAACCGGGGAGCTGTTTTTT	CASSSSLGGATGELFF
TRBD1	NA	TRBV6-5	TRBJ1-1	TGTGCCAGCAGGAGAGAAGACAGGGGGACTGAAGCTTTCTTT	CASRREDRGTEAFF
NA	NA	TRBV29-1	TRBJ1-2	TGCAGCGTTGACGGGGGGTTGGGTGGCTACACCTTC	CSVDGGLGGYTF
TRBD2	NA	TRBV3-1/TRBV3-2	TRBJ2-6	TGTGCCAGCAGCCAACAGCGGGGAGGTGGGGCCAACGTCCTGACTTTC	CASSQQRGGGANVLTF
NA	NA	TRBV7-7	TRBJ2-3	TGTGCCAGCAGGGGGGGGACATCCCGCTGGGATACGCAGTATTTT	CASRGGTSRWDTQYF
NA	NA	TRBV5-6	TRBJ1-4	TGTGCCAGTATCGGGGGAGAGGGTGAAAAACTGTTTTTT	CASIGGEGEKLFF
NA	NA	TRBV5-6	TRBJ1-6	TGTGCCAGCCATAAACTATCTAGGGGTTATTCACCCCTCCACTTT	CASHKLSRGYSPLHF
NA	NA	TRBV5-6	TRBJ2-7	TGTGCCAGCTCCTGGGGCGAGAACGAGCAGTACTTC	CASSWGENEQYF
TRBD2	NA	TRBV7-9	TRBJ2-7	TGTGCCAGCAGCTTTATTAGACTAGCGGGGGGCTCCTACGAGCAGTACTTC	CASSFIRLAGGSYEQYF
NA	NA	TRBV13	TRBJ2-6	TGTGCCAGCAGCTTGGCATCGAGGGCCGGGGCCAACGTCCTGACTTTC	CASSLASRAGANVLTF
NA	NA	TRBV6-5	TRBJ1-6	TGTGCCAGCAGTTACGTCAGCGGGAGTTCACCCCTCCACTTT	CASSYVSGSSPLHF
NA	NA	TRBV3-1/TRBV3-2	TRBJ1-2	TGTGCCAGCAGCCTCCAGGAAGCGGCGGCTTACACCTTC	CASSLQEAAAYTF
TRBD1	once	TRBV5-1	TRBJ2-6	TGCGCCAGCGACCCCGGGACAGGGCCGGGCTCTGGGGCCAACGTCCTGACTTTC	CASDPGTGPGSGANVLTF
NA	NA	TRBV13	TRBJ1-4	TGTGCCAGCAGTCCCAGGGCGTGGGGAAGTAATGAAAAACTGTTTTTT	CASSPRAWGSNEKLFF
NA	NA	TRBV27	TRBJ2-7	TGTGCCAGCAGCTCGAGGCTCTACGAGCAGTACTTC	CASSSRLYEQYF
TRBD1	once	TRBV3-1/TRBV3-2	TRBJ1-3	TGTGCCAGCAGCCCTGACAGGGTAACTGGAAACACCATATATTTT	CASSPDRVTGNTIYF
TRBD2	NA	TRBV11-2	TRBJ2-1	TGTGCCAGCAGCCTCCTAGCGGGGGGGTTTAATGAGCAGTTCTTC	CASSLLAGGFNEQFF
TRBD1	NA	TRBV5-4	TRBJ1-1	TGTGCCAGCAGCTTGGACAGGGGAGTCACTGAAGCTTTCTTT	CASSLDRGVTEAFF
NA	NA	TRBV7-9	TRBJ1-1	TGTGCCAGCAGCTTAGTTACAGGGAACACTGAAGCTTTCTTT	CASSLVTGNTEAFF
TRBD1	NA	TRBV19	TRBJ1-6	TGTGCCAGTAGGGGACAGGGAGATAATTCACCCCTCCACTTT	CASRGQGDNSPLHF
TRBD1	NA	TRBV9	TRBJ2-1	TGTGCCAGCAGCGCGAGGGGGGACAGGGTTTCCTCCTACAATGAGCAGTTCTTC	CASSARGDRVSSYNEQFF
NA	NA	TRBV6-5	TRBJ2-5	TGTGCCAGCAGTTACCATCGCAGGCTTGGTGGAGAGACCCAGTACTTC	CASSYHRRLGGETQYF
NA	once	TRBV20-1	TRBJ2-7	TGCAGTGCAAGACAATCCTACGAGCAGTACTTC	CSARQSYEQYF